A single sample is the source of the 30 T cell receptor beta chains below, sequenced in a study of technical replicates of blood from a handful of donors. Using immunoSEQ multiplex PCR, the repertoire was profiled, and TCRdb retains in-frame clones only, with some absent. The table shows around 76,000 clones, with nearly 99% occurring only once. Sequencing was done on a sample of T cells isolated from PBMCs. All receptors come from a human donor in good health.

The CDR3 loop reads CASSLRGVYGYTF. The CDR3 bases are TGTGCCAGCAGCTTACGGGGGGTCTATGGCTACACCTTC. This chain joins TRBV11-3 and TRBJ1-2, with D perhaps TRBD1 (5 bases). Germline CDR1 SGHNT, CDR2 YENEEA. There are 13 residues in the CDR3. Trimming took off 2 bases at V and 4 bases at J, with 8 bases between the two ends.

This clone was counted once. V is TRBV30 and J is TRBJ1-6; TRBD1 aligns across 7 bases. This CDR3 spans 11 amino acids. Germline-derived CDR1 and CDR2 are GTSNPN and SVGIG (reference sequence). The junction had 3 bases not matched to a gene; V was cut back by 5 bases and J by 11 bases. The DNA for the CDR3 is TGTGCCTGGGGCAGGGGGGCACCCCTCCACTTT. Translation: CAWGRGAPLHF.

The rearrangement joins TRBV28 to TRBJ1-1; D ambiguous. Germline CDR1 MDHEN, CDR2 SYDVKM. This CDR3 has 13 amino acids. V was pared by 8 bases and J by 8 bases, with 18 bases between. CDR3 region: CASSTQWSIEAFF. The CDR3, as DNA: TGTGCCAGCTCTACTCAGTGGAGCATAGAAGCTTTCTTT.

This clone showed up just once. The V call is TRBV4-1, the J call TRBJ2-7; 8 bases are shared with TRBD1. Germline V gene data show CDR1 as MGHRA and CDR2 as YSYEKL. With 0 bases clipped from V and 3 bases from J, the junction kept 4 bases outside the gene matches. The length of the CDR3 is 15 residues. CDR3 region: CASSQDRTGNYEQYF. As DNA, the CDR3 is TGCGCCAGCAGCCAAGATAGGACAGGGAACTACGAGCAGTACTTC.

This chain links TRBV12-5 with TRBJ2-5; 9 bases are a match to TRBD1. J was trimmed by 5 bases and V by 6 bases; bases with no gene match: 7. The CDR3 spans 14 residues. CDR1 is LGHNT, CDR2 FRNRAP, per germline. CDR3 protein: CASGGGQGLETQYF. CDR3 bases: TGTGCTAGTGGGGGGGGACAGGGTCTCGAGACCCAGTACTTC.

This CDR3 is CASSQPLAGDRNEQFF. The DNA of the CDR3 is TGTGCCAGCAGCCAGCCACTAGCGGGAGATAGAAATGAGCAGTTCTTC. This chain links TRBV4-2 with TRBJ2-1; 11 nucleotides line up with TRBD2. J lost 7 bases, V lost 3 bases, and 8 bases had no gene match. Germline CDR1 LGHNA, CDR2 YNFKEQ. The CDR3 consists of 16 residues.

This rearrangement joins TRBV9 to TRBJ2-7; 11 bases align to TRBD2. The CDR3 loop spans 16 amino acids. CDR1 and CDR2 from the germline V gene are SGDLS and YYNGEE. V dropped 0 bases and J dropped 3; count of bases not matched to a gene: 5. CDR3 nucleotide sequence: TGTGCCAGCAGCGTAGGGGGGGGACTAGCGGTCTACGAGCAGTACTTC. Protein sequence: CASSVGGGLAVYEQYF.

The chain couples TRBV18 to TRBJ1-1; D not certain. CDR1 and CDR2 from the germline V gene are KGHSH and LQKENI. This CDR3 is 13 amino acids long. Trimming shortened V by 6 bases and J by 3 bases, and 11 bases separated the two germline ends. CDR3 DNA sequence: TGTGCCAGCTCCCCCAACATCTACACTGAAGCTTTCTTT. It encodes CASSPNIYTEAFF.

The chain employs TRBV19 and TRBJ2-2, with TRBD2 identical over 9 bases. The junction had 21 bases not matched to a gene; V was cut back by 10 bases and J by 6 bases. The CDR3 has 18 amino acids. Germline values: CDR1 LNHDA, CDR2 SQIVND (reference sequence). The DNA for the CDR3 is TGTGCCACTACAAGGCAACTCTCGGCGGGAGGGGTCGCCGGGGAGCTGTTTTTT. This encodes CATTRQLSAGGVAGELFF.

This rearrangement joins TRBV19 to TRBJ2-7, with D hard to call. CDR1 is LNHDA and CDR2 is SQIVND in the germline V gene (reference sequence). With 0 bases removed from V and 1 base from J, the gap between germline ends came to 13 bases. The CDR3 consists of 16 residues. Written as DNA, the CDR3 is TGTGCCAGTAGTATAGACGGAACAGAGATGTCCTACGAGCAGTACTTC. Amino acids: CASSIDGTEMSYEQYF.

This chain joins TRBV6-1 and TRBJ1-5, with no clear D. This CDR3 comprises 13 residues. The germline V and J ends were trimmed by 2 bases and 3 bases, with 5 bases remaining between them. The germline gives CDR1 MNHNS, CDR2 SASEGT. This CDR3 reads CASSEQHNQPQHF. The CDR3 nucleotides read TGTGCCAGCAGTGAACAACACAATCAGCCCCAGCATTTT.

The J gene is TRBJ1-3, the V gene TRBV29-1, with TRBD1 matching over 9 bases. With V trimmed by 7 bases and J by 4 bases, 2 bases remained unmatched. Germline V lookup: CDR1 SQVTM, CDR2 ANQGSEA. CDR3 size: 12 residues. The chain's CDR3 is CSAGTGGNTIYF. CDR3 in DNA: TGCAGCGCCGGGACAGGGGGAAACACCATATATTTT.

The sample holds one count of this clone. This chain joins TRBV15 and TRBJ1-5; 7 bases map to TRBD1. Losses at the gene ends were 3 bases for V and 3 bases for J; bases not matched to a gene: 8. The CDR3 is made up of 16 amino acids. Germline CDR1 LNHNV, CDR2 YYDKDF (reference sequence). In DNA form, the CDR3 reads TGTGCCACCAGCAGGCCCCGGGACAGAATCAATCAGCCCCAGCATTTT. Translating it yields CATSRPRDRINQPQHF.

The chain couples TRBV2 to TRBJ1-1; TRBD1 matches at 9 bases. This CDR3 has 14 amino acids. J gave up 3 bases and V 10 bases, and 9 bases lay outside the gene matches. Germline V gene sequence: CDR1 SNHLY, CDR2 FYNNEI. The CDR3 loop reads CATKKQGAHTEAFF. The DNA of the CDR3 is TGTGCCACCAAAAAACAGGGGGCTCACACTGAAGCTTTCTTT.

V and J are TRBV7-2 and TRBJ1-5; TRBD1 might be the D (6 bases). Germline V gene data show CDR1 as SGHTA and CDR2 as FQGNSA. The V end lost 3 bases, the J end lost 0 bases, and 12 bases lay between the germline ends. This CDR3 contains 16 residues. CDR3 coding DNA: TGTGCCAGCAGCTTCTGGACAGCTTATAGCAATCAGCCCCAGCATTTT. Amino acid sequence: CASSFWTAYSNQPQHF.

The V gene is TRBV5-1, the J gene TRBJ2-3; D possibly corresponds to TRBD2 (5 bases). The CDR3 spans 16 residues. CDR1 and CDR2 (germline): SGHRS, YFSETQ. Trimming shortened V by 0 bases and J by 3 bases, and 14 bases separated the two germline ends. The CDR3: CASSLAYASRTDTQYF. The CDR3 DNA is TGCGCCAGCAGCTTGGCCTACGCTAGCCGTACAGATACGCAGTATTTT.

With regard to this clone: The same CDR3 can be traced to other DNA sequences in this sample. The V and J genes are TRBV5-6 and TRBJ2-7; 11 positions match TRBD1. This CDR3 comprises 13 residues. Trimming at V came to 3 bases and at J to 4 bases, leaving 0 bases not matched to a gene. Germline lookup yields CDR1 SGHDT and CDR2 YYEEEE. The DNA of the CDR3 is TGTGCCAGCAGCTGGGACAGGGGGTACGAGCAGTACTTC. It codes for CASSWDRGYEQYF.

This chain joins TRBV11-3 and TRBJ2-1; TRBD2 agrees at 10 bases. The CDR3 is made up of 15 amino acids. V trimming: 4 bases; J trimming: 7 bases; junction bases outside the gene matches: 7. Germline V gene lookup returns CDR1 SGHNT and CDR2 YENEEA. The CDR3 loop is CASSSASGSYNEQFF. As DNA, the CDR3 is TGTGCCAGCAGCTCGGCTAGCGGGAGTTATAATGAGCAGTTCTTC.

In DNA form, the CDR3 reads TGTGCCAGCAGTGAAGCGAAAGCGGGAGGTCTTTACAATGAGCAGTTCTTC. Protein product: CASSEAKAGGLYNEQFF. V usage is TRBV6-1 and J usage is TRBJ2-1, with TRBD2 identical over 9 bases. Germline V gene sequence: CDR1 MNHNS, CDR2 SASEGT. The CDR3 sequence is 17 residues long. J lost 4 bases, V lost 0 bases, and 7 bases had no gene match.

The chain links TRBV6-1 to TRBJ2-2; 13 bases align to TRBD2. V trimming: 6 bases; J trimming: 7 bases; junction bases outside the gene matches: 5. In germline, CDR1 is MNHNS, CDR2 SASEGT. This CDR3 region has 15 residues. The CDR3 sequence is CASRGLAGSVGELFF. CDR3 DNA: TGTGCCAGCAGGGGACTAGCGGGATCTGTCGGGGAGCTGTTTTTT.

The rearrangement links TRBV25-1 to TRBJ1-4; D uncertain. CDR3 length: 13 residues. CDR1 and CDR2 from the germline V gene are MGHDK and SYGVNS. Deletions cut 8 bases from V and 7 bases from J, with 14 bases between. CDR3 in amino acids: CASRDREIEKLFF. The CDR3 nucleotides read TGTGCCAGCCGAGACCGGGAAATTGAAAAACTGTTTTTT.

This clone was observed a handful of times. The chain links TRBV6-1 to TRBJ1-2; D gene uncertain. CDR1 is MNHNS and CDR2 is SASEGT in the germline V gene. CDR3 length: 13 residues. The germline V and J ends were trimmed by 4 bases and 3 bases, with 9 bases remaining between them. The CDR3 DNA follows: TGTGCCAGCAGTGTGGCAGATTACTATGGCTACACCTTC. Its translation: CASSVADYYGYTF.

The chain uses TRBV14 and TRBJ1-4, with D tentatively TRBD1 (5 bases). The CDR3 is 13 amino acids. Trimming removed 1 base from V and 7 bases from J, with 7 bases in between. CDR1 SGHDN and CDR2 FVKESK come from the germline V gene. CDR3 bases: TGTGCCAGCAGCCAAGGGCAGGGTGAAAAACTGTTTTTT. It encodes CASSQGQGEKLFF.

This rearrangement joins TRBV10-3 to TRBJ1-2; 11 nucleotides line up with TRBD1. After removal of 3 bases from V and 6 bases from J, the junction contained 6 bases not matched to a gene. CDR3 size: 15 residues. Germline CDR1 ENHRY, CDR2 SYGVKD. The CDR3: CAISDGQGALNGYTF. For the CDR3, the DNA is TGTGCCATCAGTGATGGACAGGGGGCGCTTAATGGCTACACCTTC.

This clone has a single count. This chain connects TRBV29-1 to TRBJ2-7; 16 bases line up with TRBD2. The CDR3 is made up of 16 amino acids. The V segment lost 3 bases and the J segment 4 bases; nucleotides outside the gene matches: 6. Germline CDR1 and CDR2: SQVTM and ANQGSEA. CDR3 protein: CSVDPGTSGRGYEQYF. The CDR3 DNA sequence: TGCAGCGTTGACCCCGGGACTAGCGGGAGGGGGTACGAGCAGTACTTC.

V is TRBV7-3 and J is TRBJ2-7; a possible D gene is TRBD1 (5 bases). Trimming removed 5 bases at V and 4 bases at J, with 12 bases between. The CDR3 contains 13 residues. The germline CDR1 and CDR2 sequences are SGHTA and FQGTGA. CDR3 nucleotide sequence: TGTGCCAGCAGCCCAGAGCAGGGTTACGAGCAGTACTTC. Its translation is CASSPEQGYEQYF.

The chain joins TRBV7-9 to TRBJ1-2, with D hard to call. The V end lost 5 bases, the J end lost 8 bases, and 18 bases lay between the germline ends. The CDR3 has 14 amino acids. Germline-derived CDR1 and CDR2 are SEHNR and FQNEAQ (reference sequence). CDR3 residues: CASSHKEGVNGYTF. The CDR3, as DNA: TGTGCCAGCAGCCACAAGGAGGGCGTGAACGGCTACACCTTC. The full variable domain, its missing parts supplied by reference TRBV7-9 and TRBJ1-2, is DTGVSQNPRHKITKRGQNVTFRCDPISEHNRLYWYRQTLGQGPEFLTYFQNEAQLEKSRLLSDRFSAERPKGSFSTLEIQRTEQGDSAMYLCASSHKEGVNGYTFGSGTRLTVV.

This rearrangement joins TRBV5-1 to TRBJ1-4; a weak D match, TRBD1 (5 bases). Trimming removed 0 bases at V and 5 bases at J, with 11 bases between. The CDR3 contains 15 residues. Germline V gene sequence: CDR1 SGHRS, CDR2 YFSETQ. The CDR3 coding sequence is TGCGCCAGCAGCTTGGCCGGAGGGGTCAATGAAAAACTGTTTTTT. Amino acid sequence: CASSLAGGVNEKLFF.

The V call is TRBV10-1, the J call TRBJ2-2, with D perhaps TRBD2 (6 bases). Germline CDR1 reads WNHNN; CDR2 reads SYGVQD (reference sequence). The CDR3 covers 14 residues. Trimming took off 4 bases at V and 8 bases at J, with 14 bases between the two ends. The DNA for the CDR3 is TGCGCCAGCAGTGTCGACCGGGAGCTAGGGGAGCTGTTTTTT. Translated, it gives CASSVDRELGELFF.

The gene calls are TRBV7-2 and TRBJ2-2; D might be TRBD1 (6 bases). The germline V gene encodes CDR1 SGHTA and CDR2 FQGNSA. Between the trimmed V and J ends, which lost 8 bases and 0 bases, there was a span of 10 bases. CDR3 length: 14 amino acids. CDR3 sequence: CASAQGPNTGELFF. Written as DNA, the CDR3 is TGTGCCAGCGCCCAGGGGCCGAACACCGGGGAGCTGTTTTTT.